The 18 T cell receptor beta chains listed next were all sequenced from one sample in a study of long-term antiretroviral therapy in people with HIV. The assay used was immunoSEQ (version v3.0), run at survey level. The repertoire was sequenced with immunoSEQ multiplex PCR; TCRdb's copy has only in-frame clones and lacks some. The table shows more than 20,000 clones, with roughly 88% occurring only once. This material consisted of unsorted PBMCs, taken 1.2 years after starting antiretroviral therapy. The origin of the receptors is a middle-aged woman with HIV.

Only one count was recorded for this clone. This sequence joins TRBV6-6 and TRBJ2-7, with TRBD2 matching 13 bases. The germline CDR1 and CDR2 sequences are MNHNY and SVGAGI (reference sequence). V dropped 5 bases and J dropped 4; count of bases not matched to a gene: 8. The CDR3 totals 16 residues. The CDR3, as DNA: TGTGCCAGCAGTACTTGGACTAGCGGGAGTCCGTACGAGCAGTACTTC. Residues: CASSTWTSGSPYEQYF.

The chain combines TRBV9 with TRBJ2-5; 9 positions agree with TRBD2. Germline V CDR1 and CDR2: SGDLS, YYNGEE. V lost 7 bases, J lost 5 bases, and 12 bases stayed unmatched. The CDR3 is 15 amino acids. The DNA for the CDR3 is TGTGCCAGCGCTCCCCTAGCGGGAATTGGGGAGACCCAGTACTTC. This gives the protein CASAPLAGIGETQYF.

This sequence joins TRBV18 and TRBJ2-1, with 7 bases aligning to TRBD2. The CDR3 totals 16 residues. V shed 4 bases and J 3 bases; nucleotides not matched to a gene: 9. Germline CDR1 reads KGHSH; CDR2 reads LQKENI. In DNA form, the CDR3 reads TGTGCCAGCTCACGTTCCCGAGGACTAGACTACAATGAGCAGTTCTTC. This translates into CASSRSRGLDYNEQFF. The full variable domain, rest sourced from reference TRBV18 and TRBJ2-1, is NAGVMQNPRHLVRRRGQEARLRCSPMKGHSHVYWYRQLPEEGLKFMVYLQKENIIDESGMPKERFSAEFPKEGPSILRIQQVVRGDSAAYFCASSRSRGLDYNEQFFGPGTRLTVL.

In this sample, this clone turned up a few times. This rearrangement joins TRBV28 to TRBJ1-2, with 8 bases lining up with TRBD1. The V segment lost 4 bases and the J segment 4 bases; nucleotides outside the gene matches: 5. Germline CDR1 MDHEN, CDR2 SYDVKM. The CDR3 has 14 amino acids. The CDR3 coding sequence is TGTGCCAGCAGTTCGACAGGGGAGGGCTATGGCTACACCTTC. As protein: CASSSTGEGYGYTF.

The genes are TRBV19 and TRBJ1-1; 8 nucleotides match TRBD1. This CDR3 is built from 16 residues. V shed 9 bases and J 7 bases; nucleotides not matched to a gene: 19. Germline CDR1 reads LNHDA; CDR2 reads SQIVND (reference sequence). The CDR3 nucleotides are TGTGCCAGCCTCCCGGGACAGGCAGGGGGTGGCGGTGAAGCTTTCTTT. Its protein is CASLPGQAGGGGEAFF.

The chain couples TRBV7-9 to TRBJ2-7; weak D call: TRBD2 (5 bases). The V end lost 4 bases, the J end lost 6 bases, and 10 bases lay between the germline ends. The CDR3 consists of 12 residues. Germline CDR1 SEHNR, CDR2 FQNEAQ (reference sequence). The CDR3 DNA follows: TGTGCCAGCAGCTCCACTAGTGGCGAGCAGTACTTC. This encodes CASSSTSGEQYF.

The rearrangement uses TRBV15 and TRBJ2-1; TRBD2 matches at 7 bases. The CDR3 contains 14 residues. J was trimmed by 13 bases and V by 0 bases; bases with no gene match: 9. CDR1 is LNHNV and CDR2 is YYDKDF in the germline V gene (reference sequence). The CDR3 DNA reads as TGTGCCACCAGCAGAGACCCCTTTGGGGGGGACCAGTTCTTC. Amino acids: CATSRDPFGGDQFF.

The gene calls are TRBV6-1 and TRBJ2-2; 10 positions match TRBD2. J was trimmed by 0 bases and V by 4 bases; bases with no gene match: 5. This CDR3 has 17 residues. Germline V gene data show CDR1 as MNHNS and CDR2 as SASEGT. This CDR3 is CASSATSGLANTGELFF. The CDR3 coding sequence is TGTGCCAGCAGTGCGACTAGCGGGCTGGCGAACACCGGGGAGCTGTTTTTT.

This chain links TRBV13 with TRBJ2-5; 7 bases align to TRBD1. This CDR3 spans 16 amino acids. V was clipped by 2 bases and J by 5 bases; unmatched bases: 11. The germline gives CDR1 PRHDT, CDR2 FYEKMQ (reference sequence). In DNA, the CDR3 is TGTGCCAGCAGCTTACCGAACCGGACAGGCTGGGAGACCCAGTACTTC. Translated, it gives CASSLPNRTGWETQYF.

The V call is TRBV5-1, the J call TRBJ2-7, with D uncertain. Between the trimmed V and J ends, which lost 0 bases and 0 bases, there was a span of 7 bases. The CDR3 totals 14 residues. From germline, CDR1 is SGHRS and CDR2 YFSETQ. CDR3 bases: TGCGCCAGCAGCTTGGCGAGCCTCTCCTACGAGCAGTACTTC. This sequence encodes CASSLASLSYEQYF. Full variable domain (outside the CDR3, taken from reference TRBV5-1 and TRBJ2-7): KAGVTQTPRYLIKTRGQQVTLSCSPISGHRSVSWYQQTPGQGLQFLFEYFSETQRNKGNFPGRFSGRQFSNSRSEMNVSTLELGDSALYLCASSLASLSYEQYFGPGTRLTVT.

This clone was detected only a few times. The chain joins TRBV7-2 to TRBJ1-5; unclear D gene. The CDR3 consists of 13 residues. CDR1 and CDR2 from the germline V gene are SGHTA and FQGNSA. V was pared by 1 base and J by 10 bases, with 11 bases between. The CDR3 reads CASSLDQGGPQHF. The CDR3 region has the DNA TGTGCCAGCAGCTTAGACCAAGGTGGACCCCAGCATTTT. The entire variable domain, with the rest obtained from reference TRBV7-2 and TRBJ1-5, is as follows: GAGVSQSPSNKVTEKGKDVELRCDPISGHTALYWYRQSLGQGLEFLIYFQGNSAPDKSGLPSDRFSAERTGGSVSTLTIQRTQQEDSAVYLCASSLDQGGPQHFGDGTRLSIL.

The chain has TRBV18 and TRBJ2-2; 8 nucleotides align to TRBD1. Germline CDR1 KGHSH, CDR2 LQKENI. With 5 bases clipped from V and 0 bases from J, the junction kept 5 bases outside the gene matches. The CDR3 is 16 amino acids. As DNA, the CDR3 is TGTGCCAGCTCAACGACAGGGGTACCGAACACCGGGGAGCTGTTTTTT. This translates into CASSTTGVPNTGELFF.

Only one count was recorded for this clone. This CDR3 is also generated by other DNA sequences in the sample. This chain links TRBV6-1 with TRBJ2-5; 11 nucleotides align to TRBD1. Germline loops: CDR1 MNHNS, CDR2 SASEGT. With V trimmed by 6 bases and J by 4 bases, 4 bases remained unmatched. The CDR3 runs 14 residues. Here the CDR3 reads CASSSGTGGETQYF. The CDR3 nucleotides read TGTGCCAGCAGCTCCGGGACAGGGGGAGAGACCCAGTACTTC.

The chain is built from TRBV11-3 and TRBJ2-3; D is ambiguous. Germline CDR1 SGHNT, CDR2 YENEEA. Trimming shortened V by 4 bases and J by 1 base, and 6 bases separated the two germline ends. CDR3 length: 13 amino acids. CDR3 sequence (DNA): TGTGCCAGCAGCTACGAGGGCACAGATACGCAGTATTTT. This gives the protein CASSYEGTDTQYF.

CDR3 coding DNA: TGTGCCACCAGCAGAGATCTTGGGAACACTGAAGCTTTCTTT. Protein sequence: CATSRDLGNTEAFF. The V call is TRBV15, the J call TRBJ1-1; D call uncertain. Trimming removed 0 bases at V and 1 base at J, with 6 bases between. From germline, CDR1 is LNHNV and CDR2 YYDKDF (reference sequence). This CDR3 region has 14 residues. The entire variable domain, with the rest obtained from reference TRBV15 and TRBJ1-1, is as follows: DAMVIQNPRYQVTQFGKPVTLSCSQTLNHNVMYWYQQKSSQAPKLLFHYYDKDFNNEADTPDNFQSRRPNTSFCFLDIRSPGLGDTAMYLCATSRDLGNTEAFFGQGTRLTVV.

The chain carries TRBV2 and TRBJ1-1; D remains ambiguous. Germline assignment: CDR1 SNHLY and CDR2 FYNNEI. The CDR3 runs 15 residues. V was cut by 7 bases and J by 1 base, with 16 bases left in between. CDR3 bases: TGTGCCAGCACCAGAGAGGGCGGCCGGAACACTGAAGCTTTCTTT. This encodes CASTREGGRNTEAFF.

CDR3 loop: CASSLIGETQYF. CDR3 nucleotide sequence: TGTGCCAGCAGCTTAATCGGTGAGACCCAGTACTTC. The chain uses TRBV7-9 and TRBJ2-5; D unresolved. This CDR3 is built from 12 residues. CDR1 and CDR2 (germline): SEHNR, FQNEAQ (reference sequence). The ends were cut back, 2 bases at V and 5 bases at J, with 6 bases in the middle.

V usage is TRBV7-2 and J usage is TRBJ2-1, with 7 bases that match TRBD2. Per germline, CDR1 SGHTA and CDR2 FQGNSA. V shed 4 bases and J 7 bases; nucleotides not matched to a gene: 1. The CDR3 runs 12 residues. Written as DNA, the CDR3 is TGTGCCAGCAGCTCCGGGAGGAATGAGCAGTTCTTC. Amino acid sequence: CASSSGRNEQFF.